This TCR beta chain comes out of a study of a mutant IDH1 vaccine in newly diagnosed glioma. Study details: Mean patient age was about 40 years; approximately 62% were male and around 40% female.

This sample's time point: week 11, during vaccination. The investigators gave 300 ug of mutant IDH1 20-mer peptide in each vaccine dose, together with topical imiquimod. Turning to this clone: Its antigen is not known.

Data came from immunoSEQ multiplex PCR; TCRdb stores just in-frame clones and leaves some out. Of about 66,000 clones listed, about 84% are singletons. Per germline, CDR1 MNHNS and CDR2 SASEGT. Trimming left V 1 base short and J 0 bases short, with 10 bases between. This CDR3 spans 16 amino acids. This receptor was taken from a man younger than 40 with glioma. The chain joins TRBV6-1 to TRBJ2-4, with unresolved D. The sequences come from PBMCs, collected from a glioma patient whose treatment included an IDH1 peptide vaccine. The CDR3 DNA follows: TGTGCCAGCAGTGAAGAGTGGGTCTTAGCCAAAAACATTCAGTACTTC. Translated, it gives CASSEEWVLAKNIQYF.